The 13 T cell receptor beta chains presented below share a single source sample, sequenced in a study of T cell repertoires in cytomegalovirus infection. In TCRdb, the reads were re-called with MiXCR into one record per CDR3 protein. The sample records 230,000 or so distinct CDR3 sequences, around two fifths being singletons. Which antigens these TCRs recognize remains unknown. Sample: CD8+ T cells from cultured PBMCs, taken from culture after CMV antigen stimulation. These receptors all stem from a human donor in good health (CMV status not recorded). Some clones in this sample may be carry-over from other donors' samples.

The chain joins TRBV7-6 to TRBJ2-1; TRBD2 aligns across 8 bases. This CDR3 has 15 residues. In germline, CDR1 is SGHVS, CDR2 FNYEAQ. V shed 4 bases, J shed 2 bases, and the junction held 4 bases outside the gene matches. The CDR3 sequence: CASSSRAGAYNEQFF. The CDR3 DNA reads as TGTGCCAGCAGCTCCCGAGCGGGGGCCTACAATGAGCAGTTCTTC.

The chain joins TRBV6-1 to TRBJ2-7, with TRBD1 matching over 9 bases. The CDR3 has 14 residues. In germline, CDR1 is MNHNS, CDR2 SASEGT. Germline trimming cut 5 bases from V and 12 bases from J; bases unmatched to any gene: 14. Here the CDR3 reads CASSPKMRDRESYF. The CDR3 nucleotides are TGTGCCAGCAGTCCCAAAATGAGGGACAGGGAATCGTACTTC.

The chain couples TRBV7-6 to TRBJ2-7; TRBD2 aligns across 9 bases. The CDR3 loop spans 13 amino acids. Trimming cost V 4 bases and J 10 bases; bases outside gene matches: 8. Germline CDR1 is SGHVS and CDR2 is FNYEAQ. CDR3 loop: CASSSISGGSQYF. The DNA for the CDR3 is TGTGCCAGCAGCTCAATTAGCGGGGGAAGTCAGTACTTC.

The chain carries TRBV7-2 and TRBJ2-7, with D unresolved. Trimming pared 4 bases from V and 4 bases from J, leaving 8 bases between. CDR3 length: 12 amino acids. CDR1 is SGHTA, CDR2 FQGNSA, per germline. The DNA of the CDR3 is TGTGCCAGCAGCTCCTCTAATTACGAGCAGTACTTC. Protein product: CASSSSNYEQYF. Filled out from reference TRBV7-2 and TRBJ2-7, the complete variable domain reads GAGVSQSPSNKVTEKGKDVELRCDPISGHTALYWYRQSLGQGLEFLIYFQGNSAPDKSGLPSDRFSAERTGGSVSTLTIQRTQQEDSAVYLCASSSSNYEQYFGPGTRLTVT.

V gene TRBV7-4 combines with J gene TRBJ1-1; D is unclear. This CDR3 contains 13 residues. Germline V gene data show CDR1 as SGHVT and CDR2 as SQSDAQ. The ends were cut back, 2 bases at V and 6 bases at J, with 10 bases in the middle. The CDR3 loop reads CASSLNGYPEAFF. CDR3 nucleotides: TGTGCCAGCAGCTTAAATGGGTATCCTGAAGCTTTCTTT. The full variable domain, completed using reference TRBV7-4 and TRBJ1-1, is GAGVSQSPRYKVAKRGRDVALRCDSISGHVTLYWYRQTLGQGSEVLTYSQSDAQRDKSGRPSGRFSAERPERSVSTLKIQRTEQGDSAVYLCASSLNGYPEAFFGQGTRLTVV.

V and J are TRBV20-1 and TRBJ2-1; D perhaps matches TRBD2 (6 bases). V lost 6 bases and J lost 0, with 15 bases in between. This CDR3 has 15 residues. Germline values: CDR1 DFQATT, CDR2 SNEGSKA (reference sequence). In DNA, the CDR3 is TGCAGTGCCACGATGCGGGGTCGCTCCTACAATGAGCAGTTCTTC. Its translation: CSATMRGRSYNEQFF.

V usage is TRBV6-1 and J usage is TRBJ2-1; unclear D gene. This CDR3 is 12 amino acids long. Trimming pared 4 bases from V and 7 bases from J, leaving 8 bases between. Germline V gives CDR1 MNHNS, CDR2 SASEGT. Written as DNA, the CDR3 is TGTGCCAGCAGTGTAGGTTATAATGAGCAGTTCTTC. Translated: CASSVGYNEQFF.

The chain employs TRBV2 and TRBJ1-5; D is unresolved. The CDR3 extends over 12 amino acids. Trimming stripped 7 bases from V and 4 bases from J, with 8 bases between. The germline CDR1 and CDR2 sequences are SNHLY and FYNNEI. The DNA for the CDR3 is TGTGCCAGCAAGGAGAAAAATCAGCCCCAGCATTTT. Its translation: CASKEKNQPQHF.

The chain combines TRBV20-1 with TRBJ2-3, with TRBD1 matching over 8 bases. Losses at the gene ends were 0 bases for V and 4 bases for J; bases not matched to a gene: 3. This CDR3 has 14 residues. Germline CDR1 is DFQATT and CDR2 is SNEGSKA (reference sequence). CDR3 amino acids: CSAREFRGPDTQYF. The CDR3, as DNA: TGCAGTGCTAGAGAATTCAGGGGGCCAGATACGCAGTATTTT.

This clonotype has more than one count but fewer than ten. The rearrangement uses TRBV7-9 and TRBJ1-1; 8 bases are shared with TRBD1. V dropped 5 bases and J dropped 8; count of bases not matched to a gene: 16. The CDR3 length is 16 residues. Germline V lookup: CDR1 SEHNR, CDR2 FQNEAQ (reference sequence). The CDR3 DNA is TGTGCCAGCAGCCATCCGAGACAGGGGCCGTCGTGGGAAGCTTTCTTT. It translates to CASSHPRQGPSWEAFF.

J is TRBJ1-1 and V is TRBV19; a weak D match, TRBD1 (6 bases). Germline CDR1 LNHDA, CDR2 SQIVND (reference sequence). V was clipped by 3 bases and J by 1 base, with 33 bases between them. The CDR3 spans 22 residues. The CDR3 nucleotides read TGTGCCAGTAGTATTAGGGTAGGGGGTGACAGGCCGATCCTTGGAAGGAACACTGAAGCTTTCTTT. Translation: CASSIRVGGDRPILGRNTEAFF.

The chain's CDR3 is CASSWGTEQFF. CDR3 coding DNA: TGTGCCAGCAGCTGGGGAACCGAGCAGTTCTTC. The genes are TRBV7-3 and TRBJ2-1, with D unclear. CDR1 SGHTA and CDR2 FQGTGA come from the germline V gene. The CDR3 consists of 11 residues. Between the trimmed V and J ends, which lost 4 bases and 10 bases, there was a span of 8 bases.

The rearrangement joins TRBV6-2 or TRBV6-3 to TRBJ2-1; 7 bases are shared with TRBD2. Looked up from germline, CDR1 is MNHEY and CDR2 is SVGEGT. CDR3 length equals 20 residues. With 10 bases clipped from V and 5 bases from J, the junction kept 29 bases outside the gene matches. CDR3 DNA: TGTGCCACCCAGTTACAAAAACTAGCGCGACGCGACTACTATGACAATGAGCAGTTCTTC. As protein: CATQLQKLARRDYYDNEQFF.